This TCR beta chain stems from a study of blood T cell repertoires in COVID-19. Background on the study: T cells, B-cell-depleted T cells, or PBMCs provided the cDNA or gDNA that served as material.

CDR1 is MNHEY and CDR2 is SMNVEV in the germline V gene (reference sequence). Trimming shortened V by 5 bases and J by 3 bases, and 11 bases separated the two germline ends. This CDR3 spans 13 amino acids. Original processing notes: Reference gene primer amplification gave estimated nucleated cell counts. This table comes from immunoSEQ multiplex PCR, and its TCRdb copy is limited to in-frame clones, with some not included. That table is the source of V, J and clone size, and D and trimming were worked out from the DNA. This sample has approximately 150,000 clones, with more than 75% found just once.

The sequence came from a woman aged 45-65 years with acute or convalescent COVID-19. The sequenced sample consisted of peripheral blood. V is TRBV27 and J is TRBJ2-7; no definite D call. In DNA form, the CDR3 reads TGTGCCAGCAGTAACAGTCTCTTCTACGAGCAGTACTTC. It codes for CASSNSLFYEQYF.